This T cell receptor beta chain was sequenced during a study of patients and donors after allogeneic stem cell transplantation. The J segment lost 5 bases and the V segment lost 1 base, leaving 8 bases of the junction unmatched. Germline CDR1 reads SGHRS; CDR2 reads YFSETQ. The CDR3 has 17 amino acids. TCRdb ran MiXCR on the RT-PCR reads and lists one entry per CDR3 protein. The data hold about a million distinct CDR3 sequences, with roughly 17% observed a single time. This clonotype has a count of ten or more. Sequenced: blood, either unsorted or a sorted T cell fraction (not recorded which). The V call is TRBV5-1, the J call TRBJ2-1, with 11 bases aligning to TRBD2. This receptor was obtained from a human donor who was either an allogeneic HSCT recipient or a stem cell or donor lymphocyte infusion donor (not recorded which). It is not recorded whose cells these are; they may come from a transplant donor. The CDR3 here is CASSLLRLAGPNNEQFF. DNA for the CDR3: TGCGCCAGCAGCTTGCTCAGACTAGCGGGGCCGAACAATGAGCAGTTCTTC.